The 21 T cell receptor beta chains below all came from one sample that was sequenced in a study of a mutant IDH1 vaccine in newly diagnosed glioma (dated by TCRdb to 2020 to 2022). Library preparation used the immunoSEQ multiplex PCR assay. The clones in this table, taken by TCRdb from immuneACCESS, are in-frame only. Not every clone is retained; where verified, under half of the shortfall comes from an unresolved V gene, and the cause of the rest is unknown. This sample comprises tens of thousands of clones, more than 75% of them detected only once. The ten most abundant clones make up about 1.5% of the sample. Their antigen targets remain unknown. Taken with the paper, the label for time point translates to: week 23, last vaccination. Each vaccine dose was 300 ug of a 20-mer mutant IDH1 peptide in Montanide, given subcutaneously with topical imiquimod. The sequenced sample was PBMCs, obtained from a glioma patient whose treatment included an IDH1 peptide vaccine. The receptor source for this set is a man aged 40-49 years with glioma.

The chain recombines TRBV18 with TRBJ1-2; 8 nucleotides match TRBD1. Germline assignment: CDR1 KGHSH and CDR2 LQKENI. The CDR3 is 17 amino acids. The ends lost 1 base at V and 4 bases at J; junction bases unmatched: 11. CDR3 in amino acids: CASSPRAGQAGGYGYTF. The CDR3 DNA sequence: TGTGCCAGCTCACCACGAGCGGGACAGGCTGGGGGCTATGGCTACACCTTC.

V gene TRBV7-2 combines with J gene TRBJ2-7, with 7 bases fitting TRBD1. CDR1 SGHTA and CDR2 FQGNSA come from the germline V gene. Trimming at V came to 2 bases and at J to 4 bases, leaving 8 bases not matched to a gene. The CDR3 has 15 residues. The DNA for the CDR3 is TGTGCCAGCAGCTTACAGGGACAGACCCTGTACGAGCAGTACTTC. Its translation: CASSLQGQTLYEQYF.

The V gene is TRBV7-2, the J gene TRBJ1-2, with D uncertain. Germline V gene lookup returns CDR1 SGHTA and CDR2 FQGNSA. Trimming removed 4 bases from V and 7 bases from J, with 13 bases in between. The CDR3 is 13 residues long. CDR3 bases: TGTGCCAGCAGCTCACGTGCCGAGGTTGGCTACACCTTC. Translated, it gives CASSSRAEVGYTF.

This clone has a handful of counts. V and J are TRBV25-1 and TRBJ1-1, with D hard to call. CDR3 length: 13 residues. CDR1 and CDR2 from the germline V gene are MGHDK and SYGVNS. Trimming shortened V by 4 bases and J by 1 base, and 7 bases separated the two germline ends. CDR3 amino acids: CASSVTRNTEAFF. The CDR3 DNA reads as TGTGCCAGCAGTGTAACAAGGAACACTGAAGCTTTCTTT. Full variable domain (rest looked up from reference TRBV25-1 and TRBJ1-1): EADIYQTPRYLVIGTGKKITLECSQTMGHDKMYWYQQDPGMELHLIHYSYGVNSTEKGDLSSESTVSRIRTEHFPLTLESARPSHTSQYLCASSVTRNTEAFFGQGTRLTVV.

The chain has TRBV6-1 and TRBJ1-5; tentative D call: TRBD1 (5 bases). Germline CDR1 is MNHNS and CDR2 is SASEGT. Between the trimmed V and J ends, which lost 3 bases and 3 bases, there was a span of 18 bases. This CDR3 contains 17 residues. This chain's CDR3 is CASSERERQFINQPQHF. Here the CDR3 DNA reads TGTGCCAGCAGTGAGAGGGAGCGACAGTTCATCAATCAGCCCCAGCATTTT.

The rearrangement links TRBV7-4 to TRBJ2-5; 9 positions agree with TRBD2. Trimming at V came to 1 base and at J to 0 bases, leaving 6 bases not matched to a gene. CDR1 is SGHVT, CDR2 SQSDAQ, per germline. The CDR3 has 17 amino acids. DNA for the CDR3: TGTGCCAGCAGCTTAGGACTAGCGGACTGGTACCAAGAGACCCAGTACTTC. Its translation is CASSLGLADWYQETQYF.

The chain has TRBV5-1 and TRBJ2-1, with 7 bases matching TRBD2. The CDR3 extends over 13 amino acids. The V and J ends lost 5 bases and 10 bases, in that order; junction bases with no gene match: 9. CDR1 and CDR2 from the germline V gene are SGHRS and YFSETQ. CDR3 sequence (DNA): TGCGCCAGCAGGGGGGAGGGAGTAGACGAGCAGTTCTTC. Translated: CASRGEGVDEQFF.

The gene calls are TRBV12-5 and TRBJ1-2; 7 bases line up with TRBD1. CDR3 size: 17 residues. The trim removed 5 bases at V and 8 bases at J, leaving 20 bases unmatched. The germline V gene encodes CDR1 LGHNT and CDR2 FRNRAP. CDR3 in amino acids: CASGPSGTVPPQSGYTF. The DNA for the CDR3 is TGTGCTAGTGGTCCCTCCGGGACAGTCCCGCCTCAGTCGGGCTACACCTTC.

This rearrangement joins TRBV25-1 to TRBJ2-1; a possible D gene is TRBD1 (5 bases). Trimming left V 3 bases short and J 15 bases short, with 12 bases between. Per germline, CDR1 MGHDK and CDR2 SYGVNS. This CDR3 comprises 11 residues. The CDR3 region is CASSDRTQGFF. CDR3 DNA: TGTGCCAGCAGTGACCGAACCCAGGGGTTCTTC. Variable domain in full (rest from reference TRBV25-1 and TRBJ2-1): EADIYQTPRYLVIGTGKKITLECSQTMGHDKMYWYQQDPGMELHLIHYSYGVNSTEKGDLSSESTVSRIRTEHFPLTLESARPSHTSQYLCASSDRTQGFFGPGTRLTVL.

The chain links TRBV7-2 to TRBJ2-1, with 10 bases fitting TRBD2. This CDR3 comprises 14 residues. CDR1 is SGHTA and CDR2 is FQGNSA in the germline V gene. The J segment lost 9 bases and the V segment lost 5 bases, leaving 7 bases of the junction unmatched. The CDR3 DNA follows: TGTGCCAGCAGCACCGGGCTAGCGGGAGTTGAGCAGTTCTTC. It is translated as CASSTGLAGVEQFF.

The V gene is TRBV7-2, the J gene TRBJ2-6; no clear D. The CDR3 has 13 amino acids. Trimming removed 8 bases from V and 3 bases from J, with 8 bases in between. Per germline, CDR1 SGHTA and CDR2 FQGNSA. In DNA, the CDR3 is TGTGCCAGCGGCGTCTTTGGGGCCAACGTCCTGACTTTC. Its translation: CASGVFGANVLTF.

The chain employs TRBV6-6 and TRBJ1-3, with unresolved D. The germline CDR1 and CDR2 sequences are MNHNY and SVGAGI (reference sequence). Trimming shortened V by 2 bases and J by 0 bases, and 8 bases separated the two germline ends. The CDR3 has 15 residues. Here the CDR3 reads CASSYEAASGNTIYF. The CDR3 nucleotides read TGTGCCAGCAGTTACGAGGCAGCCTCTGGAAACACCATATATTTT.

The rearrangement joins TRBV4-2 to TRBJ1-2; D not certain. CDR1 and CDR2 from the germline V gene are LGHNA and YNFKEQ. The CDR3 is made up of 14 amino acids. The V gene lost 4 bases and the J gene lost 1 base, with 10 bases spanning the gap. The DNA of the CDR3 is TGTGCCAGCAGCCGCTCTACAGATAACTATGGCTACACCTTC. This translates into CASSRSTDNYGYTF.

The V gene is TRBV19, the J gene TRBJ2-1; D is unresolved. CDR3 length: 12 amino acids. V lost 6 bases and J lost 5, with 8 bases in between. CDR1 is LNHDA and CDR2 is SQIVND in the germline V gene (reference sequence). CDR3 DNA sequence: TGTGCCAGTAGAGCCCCCCACAATGAGCAGTTCTTC. Translated, it gives CASRAPHNEQFF.

The CDR3 is CASKMTGDSYNEQFF. The CDR3 DNA reads TGCGCCAGCAAGATGACAGGGGACTCCTACAATGAGCAGTTCTTC. J is TRBJ2-1 and V is TRBV5-1, with 8 bases aligning to TRBD1. The trim removed 6 bases at V and 0 bases at J, leaving 5 bases unmatched. CDR3 length equals 15 residues. The germline gives CDR1 SGHRS, CDR2 YFSETQ. Looking up the rest from reference TRBV5-1 and TRBJ2-1 gives the full variable domain: KAGVTQTPRYLIKTRGQQVTLSCSPISGHRSVSWYQQTPGQGLQFLFEYFSETQRNKGNFPGRFSGRQFSNSRSEMNVSTLELGDSALYLCASKMTGDSYNEQFFGPGTRLTVL.

The chain is built from TRBV19 and TRBJ2-2; TRBD1 or TRBD2 may be the D gene (6 bases each). This CDR3 comprises 18 residues. Trimming stripped 4 bases from V and 6 bases from J, with 24 bases between. CDR1 and CDR2 (germline): LNHDA, SQIVND (reference sequence). CDR3 loop: CASSNPRRGGGIAGELFF. The CDR3 nucleotides read TGTGCCAGTAGTAATCCTCGCAGGGGAGGCGGAATTGCCGGGGAGCTGTTTTTT.

The chain joins TRBV6-5 to TRBJ2-2, with D tentatively TRBD1 (5 bases). Trimming removed 5 bases from V and 0 bases from J, with 7 bases in between. Germline lookup yields CDR1 MNHEY and CDR2 SVGAGI. This CDR3 has 14 residues. CDR3: CASSRQSNTGELFF. CDR3 DNA sequence: TGTGCCAGCAGTAGACAGTCGAACACCGGGGAGCTGTTTTTT.

V and J are TRBV19 and TRBJ2-2; D remains ambiguous. This CDR3 is built from 13 residues. Between the trimmed V and J ends, which lost 1 base and 8 bases, there was a span of 8 bases. Germline assignment: CDR1 LNHDA and CDR2 SQIVND (reference sequence). The CDR3 DNA follows: TGTGCCAGTAGTATAGTAATCAAAGGGGAGCTGTTTTTT. Protein: CASSIVIKGELFF.

This clone was seen just once. This chain joins TRBV5-1 and TRBJ2-3; D not certain. Trimming removed 0 bases from V and 12 bases from J, with 14 bases in between. CDR1 SGHRS and CDR2 YFSETQ come from the germline V gene. CDR3 length: 13 amino acids. The CDR3 is CASSLDSSRSQYF. DNA of the CDR3: TGCGCCAGCAGCTTGGATAGCTCCCGATCTCAGTATTTT.

This chain joins TRBV6-5 and TRBJ2-3; 9 nucleotides match TRBD1. The CDR3 runs to 15 residues. Per the germline V gene, CDR1 is MNHEY and CDR2 is SVGAGI. J lost 6 bases, V lost 4 bases, and 8 bases had no gene match. CDR3 sequence reads: CASSSPGTGRDTQYF. The CDR3 DNA sequence: TGTGCCAGCAGTTCTCCCGGGACAGGGAGGGATACGCAGTATTTT.

V is TRBV7-9 and J is TRBJ1-2, with D perhaps TRBD1 (5 bases). The CDR3 runs 14 residues. Germline V gene sequence: CDR1 SEHNR, CDR2 FQNEAQ (reference sequence). V was pared by 3 bases and J by 6 bases, with 14 bases between. The DNA of the CDR3 is TGTGCCAGCAGCTTTTTCGGCAGGGAGGATGGCTACACCTTC. Protein product: CASSFFGREDGYTF.